This T cell receptor (beta chain) was recorded in a study of PD-1 blockade in mismatch repair-deficient tumors. On the study more broadly: Patients had about 13 mismatch repair-deficient cancer types and were previously treated and progressing. General study points: Tumor-resident clones, often absent from pretreatment blood, expanded after pembrolizumab and then contracted.

About this clone itself: Its antigen is not known.

The V end lost 4 bases, the J end lost 0 bases, and 10 bases lay between the germline ends. CDR3 length: 15 amino acids. Germline V gives CDR1 SEHNR, CDR2 FQNEAQ (reference sequence). Measured with immunoSEQ multiplex PCR; TCRdb has only the in-frame clones, and not every one. The sample carries 55,000 to 85,000 clones, around 80% recorded once. TCRs were sequenced from a few patients responding to pembrolizumab. The sequenced sample was peripheral blood, obtained 2 weeks after starting pembrolizumab. This chain joins TRBV7-9 and TRBJ2-1; no firm D call. The sequence came from an adult with mismatch repair-deficient cancer. Here the CDR3 DNA reads TGTGCCAGCAGCTCGTTGATCAACTCCTACAATGAGCAGTTCTTC. This codes for CASSSLINSYNEQFF.